Listed below are T cell receptor beta chains from one sample, sequenced in a study of T cell responses to AZD1222 COVID-19 vaccine. Produced via immunoSEQ multiplex PCR; TCRdb's table is partial and in-frame only. The table has 110,000 or so clones, around 84% seen once. Sequencing used peripheral blood, obtained 28 days after the second AZD1222 dose. The receptor source for this set is an adult who received the AZD1222 COVID-19 vaccine. Each CDR3 is given with its conserved first and last residue. Each record gives: CDR3 length, V gene, J gene, clone size, D gene, CDR3 protein, CDR3 DNA. D genes are given only for firm matches. Rows give clone size only sometimes, using once, few, many, or a class for an expanded clone.

len: 14; v_gene: TRBV7-9; j_gene: TRBJ1-2; abundance: -; d_gene: TRBD1; CDR3aa: CASSTRQGNYGYTF; CDR3nt: TGTGCCAGCAGCACCCGACAGGGGAACTATGGCTACACCTTC
len: 13; v_gene: TRBV19; j_gene: TRBJ1-4; abundance: -; d_gene: -; CDR3aa: CASSLRDREKLFF; CDR3nt: TGTGCCAGTAGTCTGAGGGATAGGGAAAAACTGTTTTTT
len: 14; v_gene: TRBV28; j_gene: TRBJ1-2; abundance: -; d_gene: -; CDR3aa: CASSEGPIPYGYTF; CDR3nt: TGTGCCAGCAGCGAGGGACCGATCCCCTATGGCTACACCTTC
len: 12; v_gene: TRBV19; j_gene: TRBJ1-1; abundance: once; d_gene: -; CDR3aa: CAIRPGGTEAFF; CDR3nt: TGTGCCATAAGACCGGGAGGCACTGAAGCTTTCTTT
len: 11; v_gene: TRBV5-6; j_gene: TRBJ2-1; abundance: once; d_gene: -; CDR3aa: CASSIWNEQFF; CDR3nt: TGTGCCAGCAGTATATGGAATGAGCAGTTCTTC
len: 12; v_gene: TRBV5-7; j_gene: TRBJ2-7; abundance: -; d_gene: -; CDR3aa: CASSTHTGEQYF; CDR3nt: TGTGCCAGCTCTACGCACACGGGAGAGCAGTACTTC
len: 13; v_gene: TRBV28; j_gene: TRBJ2-5; abundance: -; d_gene: -; CDR3aa: CASSFPLQETQYF; CDR3nt: TGTGCCAGCAGTTTCCCCCTCCAAGAGACCCAGTACTTC
len: 14; v_gene: TRBV20-1; j_gene: TRBJ1-4; abundance: few; d_gene: -; CDR3aa: CSASSPGLNEKLFF; CDR3nt: TGCAGTGCTAGTAGTCCAGGGCTTAATGAAAAACTGTTTTTT
len: 14; v_gene: TRBV6-2/TRBV6-3; j_gene: TRBJ1-1; abundance: few; d_gene: -; CDR3aa: CASSYSVVRTEAFF; CDR3nt: TGTGCCAGCAGTTACTCGGTGGTGAGAACTGAAGCTTTCTTT
len: 13; v_gene: TRBV5-1; j_gene: TRBJ2-3; abundance: -; d_gene: -; CDR3aa: CASSFPNTDTQYF; CDR3nt: TGCGCCAGCAGCTTTCCCAACACAGATACGCAGTATTTT
len: 13; v_gene: TRBV19; j_gene: TRBJ1-2; abundance: -; d_gene: TRBD1; CDR3aa: CASTRGQGTGYTF; CDR3nt: TGTGCCAGTACCCGGGGACAGGGTACCGGCTACACCTTC
len: 17; v_gene: TRBV27; j_gene: TRBJ2-7; abundance: -; d_gene: -; CDR3aa: CASSLSTYPGAYYEQYF; CDR3nt: TGTGCCAGCAGTTTATCCACCTACCCGGGTGCCTACTACGAGCAGTACTTC
len: 14; v_gene: TRBV28; j_gene: TRBJ2-1; abundance: -; d_gene: -; CDR3aa: CASTLGGPAREQFF; CDR3nt: TGTGCCAGCACTTTGGGGGGACCGGCGAGGGAGCAGTTCTTC
len: 15; v_gene: TRBV4-2; j_gene: TRBJ1-1; abundance: once; d_gene: -; CDR3aa: CASSQVRHPNTEAFF; CDR3nt: TGTGCCAGCAGCCAAGTTCGGCATCCGAACACTGAAGCTTTCTTT
len: 14; v_gene: TRBV15; j_gene: TRBJ1-6; abundance: -; d_gene: -; CDR3aa: CATTGVYEGSPLHF; CDR3nt: TGTGCCACCACCGGGGTGTATGAGGGCTCACCCCTCCACTTT
len: 13; v_gene: TRBV28; j_gene: TRBJ1-5; abundance: -; d_gene: -; CDR3aa: CASSISTSRPQHF; CDR3nt: TGTGCCAGCAGCATAAGCACCTCAAGGCCCCAGCATTTT
len: 13; v_gene: TRBV11-2; j_gene: TRBJ2-1; abundance: -; d_gene: TRBD2; CDR3aa: CASSSISGDEQFF; CDR3nt: TGTGCCAGCAGCTCCATTAGCGGGGATGAGCAGTTCTTC